These 16 T cell receptor beta chains originate from one sample sequenced in a study of somatic mutations in cytotoxic T cells in rheumatoid arthritis. Assay used: immunoSEQ multiplex PCR; TCRdb lists only in-frame clones, some missing. The table shows some 19,000 clones, with approximately 82% occurring only once. The sample taken for sequencing was CD8+ T cells sorted from blood. Receptors were obtained from a man younger than 35 with rheumatoid arthritis.

The V and J genes are TRBV30 and TRBJ1-5, with D possibly matching TRBD1 (6 bases). CDR3 length: 13 residues. Germline lookup yields CDR1 GTSNPN and CDR2 SVGIG (reference sequence). V gave up 2 bases and J gave up 7 bases, with 12 bases separating them. CDR3 protein: CAWSNRDWQPQHF. Here the CDR3 DNA reads TGTGCCTGGAGTAACAGGGATTGGCAGCCCCAGCATTTT.

This rearrangement joins TRBV7-3 to TRBJ2-7, with unresolved D. V was trimmed by 4 bases and J by 3 bases, leaving 10 bases between them. The germline gives CDR1 SGHTA, CDR2 FQGTGA. The CDR3 loop spans 13 amino acids. CDR3 in amino acids: CASSYGRSYEQYF. The CDR3 bases are TGTGCCAGCAGCTACGGCAGGAGCTACGAGCAGTACTTC.

This chain links TRBV5-8 with TRBJ1-1; D gene uncertain. Looked up from germline, CDR1 is SGHTS and CDR2 is YDEGEE. CDR3 length equals 14 residues. Deletions cut 5 bases from V and 0 bases from J, with 11 bases between. DNA of the CDR3: TGTGCCAGCAGGGACGGACGGATGAACACTGAAGCTTTCTTT. It yields the protein CASRDGRMNTEAFF.

This chain joins TRBV4-1 and TRBJ2-1; 10 bases are shared with TRBD2. Germline CDR1 and CDR2: MGHRA and YSYEKL. Trimming removed 3 bases from V and 8 bases from J; junction bases left unmatched: 7. CDR3 length: 15 amino acids. The CDR3 region has the DNA TGCGCCAGCAGCCAGGAGCGGGGGGGCTCCGATGAGCAGTTCTTC. It specifies CASSQERGGSDEQFF.

The chain combines TRBV19 with TRBJ1-2; no firm D call. The CDR3 covers 12 residues. V was clipped by 5 bases and J by 0 bases, with 4 bases between them. The V gene's germline CDR1 is LNHDA and CDR2 SQIVND (reference sequence). This CDR3 is CASSPANYGYTF. CDR3 bases: TGTGCCAGTAGTCCAGCTAACTATGGCTACACCTTC. Full variable domain (outside the CDR3, taken from reference TRBV19 and TRBJ1-2): DGGITQSPKYLFRKEGQNVTLSCEQNLNHDAMYWYRQDPGQGLRLIYYSQIVNDFQKGDIAEGYSVSREKKESFPLTVTSAQKNPTAFYLCASSPANYGYTFGSGTRLTVV.

The rearrangement joins TRBV6-4 to TRBJ2-1; no definite D call. Germline assignment: CDR1 MRHNA and CDR2 SNTAGT. This CDR3 has 13 amino acids. V was shortened by 4 bases and J by 0 bases, with 4 bases between the two germline ends. DNA of the CDR3: TGTGCCAGCAGTGCGGGCTCCTACAATGAGCAGTTCTTC. This encodes CASSAGSYNEQFF.

This chain links TRBV7-6 with TRBJ2-2; 9 bases align to TRBD1. Germline CDR1 and CDR2: SGHVS and FNYEAQ. The CDR3 consists of 16 residues. The V and J ends lost 5 bases and 5 bases, in that order; junction bases with no gene match: 9. The CDR3 DNA is TGTGCCAGCAGCCCGTCCATAGGACAGGGGACCGGGGAGCTGTTTTTT. Translation: CASSPSIGQGTGELFF.

A few counts support this clone. The V call is TRBV4-3, the J call TRBJ2-1; D gene uncertain. In germline, CDR1 is LGHNA, CDR2 YSLEER. V was pared by 1 base and J by 12 bases, with 22 bases between. The CDR3 has 16 amino acids. This CDR3 is CASSQARLATNEGQFF. The CDR3 nucleotides are TGCGCCAGCAGCCAAGCCCGTTTAGCTACGAATGAAGGGCAGTTCTTC.

The CDR3 protein is CASGTGTDTQYF. Written as DNA, the CDR3 is TGTGCCAGCGGAACGGGCACAGATACGCAGTATTTT. V and J are TRBV28 and TRBJ2-3; no reliable D call. Germline V gene lookup returns CDR1 MDHEN and CDR2 SYDVKM. The CDR3 covers 12 residues. Deletions cut 8 bases from V and 1 base from J, with 7 bases between.

The chain combines TRBV7-2 with TRBJ2-7; TRBD2 matches at 9 bases. Germline V gene sequence: CDR1 SGHTA, CDR2 FQGNSA. J lost 5 bases, V lost 5 bases, and 19 bases had no gene match. The CDR3 has 18 residues. CDR3 bases: TGTGCCAGCAGCCATAGAATCCGAAATAGCGGGGGAACCAACGAGCAGTACTTC. Its protein product is CASSHRIRNSGGTNEQYF.

The J gene is TRBJ1-2, the V gene TRBV7-3; D is uncertain. This CDR3 has 16 amino acids. Germline values: CDR1 SGHTA, CDR2 FQGTGA. Between the trimmed V and J ends, which lost 4 bases and 6 bases, there was a span of 21 bases. The CDR3 sequence: CASSSPISPPLDGYTF. CDR3 nucleotides: TGTGCCAGCAGCTCCCCCATCTCCCCCCCCCTCGATGGCTACACCTTC.

The chain couples TRBV30 to TRBJ2-7; D is possibly TRBD1 or TRBD2 (5 bases each). Germline loops: CDR1 GTSNPN, CDR2 SVGIG (reference sequence). Trimming shortened V by 2 bases and J by 3 bases, and 14 bases separated the two germline ends. The CDR3 has 14 amino acids. The CDR3 region has the DNA TGTGCCTGGAGTATCCGGGACGGCCTCTACGAGCAGTACTTC. Translated, it gives CAWSIRDGLYEQYF.

J is TRBJ2-1 and V is TRBV5-5; 7 bases are shared with TRBD1. Germline V lookup: CDR1 SGHKS, CDR2 YYEKEE (reference sequence). The CDR3 covers 15 residues. V was clipped by 4 bases and J by 4 bases; unmatched bases: 8. The CDR3 loop is CASSHRGWVYNEQFF. The CDR3 DNA reads TGTGCCAGCAGCCACAGGGGATGGGTGTACAATGAGCAGTTCTTC.

This rearrangement joins TRBV5-4 to TRBJ2-5; perhaps D is TRBD1 or TRBD2 (5 bases each). The DNA end is more similar to TRBJ2-7, so the J call may be wrong. Germline V gene lookup returns CDR1 SGHNT and CDR2 YYREEE (reference sequence). This CDR3 is built from 14 residues. The DNA of the CDR3 is TGTGCCAGCAGCTTCGGCAGGGAGACCTACGAGCAGTACTTC. This encodes CASSFGRETYEQYF.

This clone was picked up a small number of times. The J gene is TRBJ1-5, the V gene TRBV5-4; no definite D call. Germline loops: CDR1 SGHNT, CDR2 YYREEE (reference sequence). This CDR3 has 14 amino acids. V lost 5 bases and J 3 bases, leaving 12 bases between the germline ends. The CDR3 nucleotides read TGTGCCAGCAGTAGACGGGGAGACAATCAGCCCCAGCATTTT. It yields the protein CASSRRGDNQPQHF.

CDR3 sequence: CAWTPWDKGFEAQHF. CDR3 DNA sequence: TGTGCCTGGACCCCCTGGGACAAGGGGTTCGAGGCCCAGCATTTT. The chain couples TRBV30 to TRBJ1-5; a possible D gene is TRBD1 (6 bases). This CDR3 has 15 amino acids. Trimming removed 4 bases from V and 11 bases from J, with 24 bases in between. The germline V gene has CDR1 GTSNPN and CDR2 SVGIG (reference sequence).